This is a list of T cell receptor beta chains from one sample in a study of blood T cell repertoires in COVID-19. Clones were read by immunoSEQ multiplex PCR, and TCRdb kept only the in-frame ones, dropping some. The table lists 250,000 or so clones, approximately 82% of them singletons. Sequencing was performed on peripheral blood. These TCRs come from a woman younger than 35 with acute or convalescent COVID-19. CDR3s leave out the opening cysteine and the closing phenylalanine or tryptophan.

v_call,cdr3_aa
TRBV2,ASSDGLGQGFGEKLF
TRBV18,ASSPRETGGETQY
TRBV27,ASSEGQGFQPQH
TRBV9,ASSVIGTEAF
TRBV13,ASSSTRSSPLH
TRBV3-1/TRBV3-2,ASSQTGGGSPLH
TRBV4-2,ASSQVRGTSGRSEQY
TRBV5-4,ASSLESFEQF
TRBV18,ASSTRTSGNYEQY
TRBV4-2,ASSQDLRSQRERH
TRBV5-1,ASSPLTSEQF
TRBV19,ASSINNEQF
TRBV2,ASRVTSGNTGELF
TRBV19,ASKHLGLYNEQF
TRBV25-1,ASRITGDTEAF
TRBV27,ASSLFFSEYSNQPQH
TRBV3-1/TRBV3-2,ASSPSRGNQPQH
TRBV7-2,ASSDGAGGFDTQY
TRBV11-3,ASSLAVSQQQETQY
TRBV19,ASSIGTTPGQGNYNEQF
TRBV5-1,ASSLDPGARRLTEAF
TRBV2,ASSEEGRMNTEAF
TRBV28,ASSPARFGRYQETQY
TRBV3-1/TRBV3-2,ASSRKLAGGNNEQF
TRBV18,ASSNQGDQPQH
TRBV27,ASRWTGEFYEQY
TRBV3-1/TRBV3-2,ATYTAGGCIDTQY
TRBV28,ASRPNYGYT
TRBV7-2,ASSLGDREHYGYT
TRBV10-3,AIRLGGPHNEQF
TRBV18,ASSPATSGWQSSYEQY
TRBV5-1,ASSLDYRDSEKGSLWGYT
TRBV6-6,ASSLYRGAYEQY
TRBV6-6,ASSFPGGRNTEAF
TRBV12-3/TRBV12-4,ASSRDTGELF
TRBV5-6,ASSLGQGMYEQY
TRBV10-3,AISATSTVLEQF
TRBV10-3,AIRGGDEWNQPQH
TRBV19,ASSRPSRGSNYGYT
TRBV7-8,ASSFLSGTLWPQH
TRBV29-1,SVVGQAEQY
TRBV4-2,ASSLWGASGRSEQF
TRBV4-1,ASSQEGGNQPQH
TRBV7-2,ATRGEGRHEQY
TRBV7-2,ASSLATASPTEAF
TRBV6-4,ASSDLPGGAPGYT
TRBV9,ASSAHQGRNTEAF
TRBV28,ASGTNRGNKNIQY
TRBV6-5,ASSYAGQNYEQY
TRBV18,ASKKEVNEQF
TRBV9,ASSVEGDLTYEQY
TRBV5-1,ASSPRDSSGNTIY
TRBV6-5,ASSPREGSEAF
TRBV6-5,ASSYGGSNYGYT